This T cell receptor beta chain came from a study of T cell responses to AZD1222 COVID-19 vaccine. Study results and limitations: Repertoire sampling happened only post peak T cell response. Spike was spanned by vaccine-associated CD4 TCRs, with dominance at 160-218 and 743-854. A reported finding is that nearly half of spike-specific TCRs target unmutated variant regions.

This table comes from immunoSEQ multiplex PCR, and its TCRdb copy is limited to in-frame clones, with some not included. The repertoire includes 70,000 to 95,000 clones, around 91% of them detected once, and more than 2% sits in the top ten. This clone has just one count. The antigen is unknown. V was clipped by 1 base and J by 0 bases, with 14 bases between them. The CDR3 is made up of 17 amino acids. Germline CDR1 and CDR2: SGDLS and YYNGEE. Second-dose recipients at about 4 or about 12 weeks were treated as one pooled group. The chain joins TRBV9 to TRBJ2-1; D gene unclear. The source is an adult who received the AZD1222 COVID-19 vaccine. Sequencing used peripheral blood, obtained 28 days after the second AZD1222 dose. The CDR3, as DNA: TGTGCCAGCAGCGTAATGAAGGCTTTGAGCTCCTACAATGAGCAGTTCTTC. Its protein is CASSVMKALSSYNEQFF.